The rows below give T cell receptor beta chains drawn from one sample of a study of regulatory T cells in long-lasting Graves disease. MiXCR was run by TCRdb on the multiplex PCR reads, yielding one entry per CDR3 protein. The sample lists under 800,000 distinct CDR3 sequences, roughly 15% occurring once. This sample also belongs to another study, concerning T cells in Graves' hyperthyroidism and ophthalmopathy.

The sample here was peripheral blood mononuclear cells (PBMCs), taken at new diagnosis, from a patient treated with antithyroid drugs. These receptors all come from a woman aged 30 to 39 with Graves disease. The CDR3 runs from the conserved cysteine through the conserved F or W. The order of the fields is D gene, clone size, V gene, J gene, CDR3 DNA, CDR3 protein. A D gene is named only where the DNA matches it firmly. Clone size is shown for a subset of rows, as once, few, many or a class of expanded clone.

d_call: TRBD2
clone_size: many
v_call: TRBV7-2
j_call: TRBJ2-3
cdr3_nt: TGTGCCAGCAGCTTATACAGGGTGAGCGGGAGCCCAACAGATACGCAGTATTTT
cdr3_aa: CASSLYRVSGSPTDTQYF

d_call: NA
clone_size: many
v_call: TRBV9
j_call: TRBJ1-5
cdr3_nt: TGTGCCAGCAGCGTACACGAGGATCAGCCCCAGCATTTT
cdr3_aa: CASSVHEDQPQHF

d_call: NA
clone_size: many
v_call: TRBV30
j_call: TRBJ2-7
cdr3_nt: TGTGCCTGGACAGCCAGCTCCTACGAGCAGTACTTC
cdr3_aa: CAWTASSYEQYF

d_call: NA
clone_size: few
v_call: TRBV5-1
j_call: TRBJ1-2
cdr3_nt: TGCGCCAGCAGCTCCGCTCCGGACGGTGGCTACACCTTC
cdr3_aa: CASSSAPDGGYTF

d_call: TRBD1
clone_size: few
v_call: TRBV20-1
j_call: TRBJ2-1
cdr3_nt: TGCAGTGTCCGCACAGGGGCCGGGTTGGGGAATGAGCAGTTCTTC
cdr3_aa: CSVRTGAGLGNEQFF

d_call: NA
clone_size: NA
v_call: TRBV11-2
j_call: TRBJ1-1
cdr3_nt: TGTGCCAGCAGCTCCCTCGGGGGGAGAGCGAACACTGAAGCTTTCTTT
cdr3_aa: CASSSLGGRANTEAFF

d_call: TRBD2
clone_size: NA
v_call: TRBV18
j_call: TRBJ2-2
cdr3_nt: TGTGCCAGCTCAAGGCTAGCGGAGAATTCCGGGGAGCTGTCTTTT
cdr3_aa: CASSRLAENSGELSF

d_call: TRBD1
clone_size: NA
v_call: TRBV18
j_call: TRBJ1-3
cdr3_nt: TGTGCCAGCTCACCATTCCGGGCAGGGGGATCTGGAAACACCATATATTTT
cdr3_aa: CASSPFRAGGSGNTIYF

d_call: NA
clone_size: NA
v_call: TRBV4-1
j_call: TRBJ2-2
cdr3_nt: TGCGCCAGCAGCCAGCGGCAGGGAAACACCGGGGAGCTGTTTTTT
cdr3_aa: CASSQRQGNTGELFF

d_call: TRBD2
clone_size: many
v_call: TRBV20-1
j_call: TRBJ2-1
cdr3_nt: TGCAGTGCGGGGGGGAGGGCCCTCCAAGGGCAGTTCTTC
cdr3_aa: CSAGGRALQGQFF

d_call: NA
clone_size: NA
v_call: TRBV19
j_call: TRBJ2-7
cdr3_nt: TGTGCCAGTAGTATACGGGCGGGTCCCTACGAGCAGTACTTC
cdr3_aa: CASSIRAGPYEQYF

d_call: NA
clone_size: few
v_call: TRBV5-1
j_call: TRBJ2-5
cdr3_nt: TGCGCCAGCAGCGGAGAGGGGCGAAGGGAGACCCAGTACTTC
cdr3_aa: CASSGEGRRETQYF

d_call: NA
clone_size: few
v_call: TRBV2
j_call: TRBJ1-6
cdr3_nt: TGTGCCAGCAAAGGGACCTTTAATTCACCCCTCCACTTT
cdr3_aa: CASKGTFNSPLHF

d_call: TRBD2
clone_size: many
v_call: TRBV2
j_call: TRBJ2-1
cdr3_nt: TGTGCCAGCAAGAACCAGAGGGGAGGGTCCTACAATGAGCAGTTCTTC
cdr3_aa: CASKNQRGGSYNEQFF

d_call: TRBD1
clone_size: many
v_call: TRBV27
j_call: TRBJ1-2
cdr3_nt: TGTGCCAGCAGTTTGGCCGGGACAGGGAGTATCTATGGCTACACCTTC
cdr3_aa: CASSLAGTGSIYGYTF

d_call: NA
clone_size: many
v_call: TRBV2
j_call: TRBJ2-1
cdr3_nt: TGTGCCAGCAGTGCTGCAAACAATGAGCAGTTCTTC
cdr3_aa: CASSAANNEQFF

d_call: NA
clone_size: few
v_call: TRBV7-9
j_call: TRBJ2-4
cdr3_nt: TGTGCCAGCAGCTTAGCAGGGGACGATCAGTACTTC
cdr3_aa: CASSLAGDDQYF

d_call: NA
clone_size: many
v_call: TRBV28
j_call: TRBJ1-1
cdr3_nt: TGTGCCAGCAGTCTAGAAGGAGAAAGGAACACTGAAGCTTTCTTT
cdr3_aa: CASSLEGERNTEAFF

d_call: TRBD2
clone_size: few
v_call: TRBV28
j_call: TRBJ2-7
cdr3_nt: TGTGCCAGCATGAGGACTAGCGGGACCTACGAGCAGTACTTC
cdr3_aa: CASMRTSGTYEQYF

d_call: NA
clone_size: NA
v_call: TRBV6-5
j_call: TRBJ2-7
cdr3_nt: TGTGCCAGCAGTTACTCGGCGGTGATAGACGAGCAGTACTTC
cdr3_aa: CASSYSAVIDEQYF

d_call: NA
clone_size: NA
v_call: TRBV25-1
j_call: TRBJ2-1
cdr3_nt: TGTGCCAGCAGTGAATCCCCGCTAGTAACTGAGCAGTTCTTC
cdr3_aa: CASSESPLVTEQFF

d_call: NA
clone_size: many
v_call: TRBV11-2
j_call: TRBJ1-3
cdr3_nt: TGTGCCAGCACACGGACAGCGCACTCTGGAAACACCATATATTTT
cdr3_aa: CASTRTAHSGNTIYF

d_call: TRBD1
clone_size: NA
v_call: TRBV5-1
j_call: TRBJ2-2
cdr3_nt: TGCGCCAGCAGCTTGGGACAGGGGGCAAAAGGGGAGCTGTTTTTT
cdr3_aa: CASSLGQGAKGELFF

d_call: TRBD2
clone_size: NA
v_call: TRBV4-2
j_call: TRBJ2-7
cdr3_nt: TGTGCCAGCAGCCAACAAGGGCGGGAGGCGGGCGAGCAGTACTTC
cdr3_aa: CASSQQGREAGEQYF

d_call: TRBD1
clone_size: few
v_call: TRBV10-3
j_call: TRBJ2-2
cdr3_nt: TGTGCCATCAGTGACCCAGGGGGAGAAAGAACCGGGGAGCTGTTTTTT
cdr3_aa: CAISDPGGERTGELFF

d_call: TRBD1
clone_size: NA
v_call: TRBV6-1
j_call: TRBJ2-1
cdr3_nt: TGTGCCAGCCGTCCCGGGACAGGGGTCGGTGAGCAGTTCTTC
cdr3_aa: CASRPGTGVGEQFF

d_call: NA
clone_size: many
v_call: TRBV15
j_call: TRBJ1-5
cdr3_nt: TGTGCCACCAGCAGACTGGGACTTCCTAAGGGGGAACATCAGCCCCAGCATTTT
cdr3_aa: CATSRLGLPKGEHQPQHF

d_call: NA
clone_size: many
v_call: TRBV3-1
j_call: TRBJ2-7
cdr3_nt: TGTGCCAGCAGCCAAGAAGGACCGGGGCAGTACTTC
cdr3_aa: CASSQEGPGQYF

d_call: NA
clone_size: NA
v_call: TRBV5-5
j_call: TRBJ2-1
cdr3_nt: TGTGCCAGCAGCAGGCTGGGGTCTGATGAGCAGCTCTTC
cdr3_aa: CASSRLGSDEQLF

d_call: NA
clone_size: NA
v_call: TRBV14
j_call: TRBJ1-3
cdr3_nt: TGTGCCAGCAGCCAAGATCTTAGAAACACCATATATTTT
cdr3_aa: CASSQDLRNTIYF

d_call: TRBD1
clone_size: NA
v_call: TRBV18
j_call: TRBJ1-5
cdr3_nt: TGTGCCAGCTCAAACAGGGGTTATAGCAATCAGCCCCAGCATTTT
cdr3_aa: CASSNRGYSNQPQHF

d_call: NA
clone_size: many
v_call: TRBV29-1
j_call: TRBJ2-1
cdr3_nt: TGCAGCGCGAAGGGCCGACCTGATCCTCGCCAATACAATGAGCAGTTCTTC
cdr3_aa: CSAKGRPDPRQYNEQFF

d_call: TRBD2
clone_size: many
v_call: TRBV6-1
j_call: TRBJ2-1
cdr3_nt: TGTGCCAGCAGTGAAGTCGGACTAGGACCCAATGAGCAGTTCTTC
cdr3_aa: CASSEVGLGPNEQFF

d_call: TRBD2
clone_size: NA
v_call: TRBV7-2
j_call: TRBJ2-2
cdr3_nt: TGTGCCAGCAGCCCTCGGACTAGCGGGAAGGCCGGGGAGCTGTTTTTT
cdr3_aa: CASSPRTSGKAGELFF

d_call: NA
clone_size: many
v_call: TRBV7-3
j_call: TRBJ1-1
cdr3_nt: TGTGCCAGCAGCTTAATGCAGACCACTGAAGCTTTCTTT
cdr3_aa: CASSLMQTTEAFF

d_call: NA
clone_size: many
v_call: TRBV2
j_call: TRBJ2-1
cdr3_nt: TGTGCCAGCAGTTTGTACAGCTCCTACAATGAGCAGTTCTTC
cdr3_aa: CASSLYSSYNEQFF

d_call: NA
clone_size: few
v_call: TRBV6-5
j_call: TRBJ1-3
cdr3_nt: TGTGCCAGCAGTTACTCAATAATGGGAAACACCATATATTTT
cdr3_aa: CASSYSIMGNTIYF

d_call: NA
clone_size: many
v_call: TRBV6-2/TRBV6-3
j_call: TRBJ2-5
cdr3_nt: TGTGCCAGTTCCCAGGGAGATCGGGAGACCCAGTACTTC
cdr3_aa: CASSQGDRETQYF

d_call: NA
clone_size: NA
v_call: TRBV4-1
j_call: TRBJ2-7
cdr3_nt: TGCGCCAGCAGCTCTCCTAGCTCCCGCGAGCAGTACTTC
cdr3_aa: CASSSPSSREQYF

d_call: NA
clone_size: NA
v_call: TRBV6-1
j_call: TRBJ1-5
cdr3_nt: TGTGCCAGCACTCCAACCGGGGTTGGGGGGCCCCAGCATTTT
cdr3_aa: CASTPTGVGGPQHF

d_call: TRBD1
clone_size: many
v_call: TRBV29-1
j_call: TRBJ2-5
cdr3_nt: TGCAGCACAGGACAGGCTAATGGGGCCCAGTACTTC
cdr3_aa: CSTGQANGAQYF

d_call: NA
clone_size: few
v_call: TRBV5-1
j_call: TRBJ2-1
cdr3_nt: TGCGCCAGCAGCGGGACACCATCCTACAATGAGCAGTTCTTC
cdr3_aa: CASSGTPSYNEQFF

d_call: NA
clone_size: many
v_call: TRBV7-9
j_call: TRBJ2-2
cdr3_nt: TGTGCCAGCAGCCTTAGGGAAGTCGGGGAGCTGTTTTTT
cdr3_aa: CASSLREVGELFF

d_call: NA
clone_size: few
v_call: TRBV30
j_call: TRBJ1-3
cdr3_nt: TGTGCCTGGAATATCGGACAGCTCTCTGGAAACACCATATATTTT
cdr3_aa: CAWNIGQLSGNTIYF

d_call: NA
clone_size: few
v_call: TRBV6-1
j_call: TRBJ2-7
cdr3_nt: TGTGCCAGCAGGAACTCCCTTAGCGGTAGAAGCGACGAGCAGTACTTC
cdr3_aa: CASRNSLSGRSDEQYF

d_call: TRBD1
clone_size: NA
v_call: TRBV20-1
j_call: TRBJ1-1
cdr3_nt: TGCAGTGCTAGGACAGGGGTGGCAAGCACTGAAGCTTTCTTT
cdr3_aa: CSARTGVASTEAFF

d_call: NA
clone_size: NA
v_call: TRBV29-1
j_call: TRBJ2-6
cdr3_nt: TGCAGCGCCGCGCCGGGGGCCGGGGCCAACGTCCTGACTTTC
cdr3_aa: CSAAPGAGANVLTF

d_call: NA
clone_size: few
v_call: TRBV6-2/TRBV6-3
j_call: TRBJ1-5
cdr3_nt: TGTGCCAGCAGTCCTTCCTGGGGGGCACATCGGCCCCAGCATTTT
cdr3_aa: CASSPSWGAHRPQHF

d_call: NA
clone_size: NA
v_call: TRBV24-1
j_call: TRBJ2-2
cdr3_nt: TGTGCCACCAGTGATTTAGGCAGAGGCCCGGGGGAGCTGTTTTTT
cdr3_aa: CATSDLGRGPGELFF

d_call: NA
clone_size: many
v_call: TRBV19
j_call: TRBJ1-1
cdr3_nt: TGTGCCTCTGGGGTTAGGACAACAGGGACCTTCACTGAAGCTTTCTTT
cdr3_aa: CASGVRTTGTFTEAFF

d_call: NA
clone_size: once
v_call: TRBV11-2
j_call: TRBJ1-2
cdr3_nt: TGTGCCAGCAGCTTATCCTTAGTCACTATCTATGGCTACACCTTC
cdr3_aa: CASSLSLVTIYGYTF

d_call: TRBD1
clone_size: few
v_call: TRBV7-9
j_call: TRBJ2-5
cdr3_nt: TGTGCCAGCAGCTTAGTAGTACAGGGGACGGAGACCCAGTACTTC
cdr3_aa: CASSLVVQGTETQYF

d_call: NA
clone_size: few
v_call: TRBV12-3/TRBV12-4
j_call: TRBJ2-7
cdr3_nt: TGTGCCAGCAGTTTAGCGGGCCAGATCTCCTACGAGCAGTACTTC
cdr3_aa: CASSLAGQISYEQYF

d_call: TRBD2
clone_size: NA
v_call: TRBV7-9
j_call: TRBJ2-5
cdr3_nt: TGTGCCAGCAGCCGAGCAAGTGATAGCGGGAGGGGGAACCAGTACTTC
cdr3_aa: CASSRASDSGRGNQYF

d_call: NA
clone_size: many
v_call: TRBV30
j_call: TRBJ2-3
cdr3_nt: TGTGCCTGGAGAAGACCACCGGCGGATACGCAGTATTTT
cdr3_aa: CAWRRPPADTQYF

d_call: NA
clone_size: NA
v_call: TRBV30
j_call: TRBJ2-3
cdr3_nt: TGTGCCTGGAGTGTACTCGTCAGGCGGGGCACAGATACGCAGTATTTT
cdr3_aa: CAWSVLVRRGTDTQYF